This T cell receptor (beta chain) was captured by sequencing in a study of blood T cell repertoires in COVID-19. Overall study context: Samples taken during acute and convalescent COVID-19 were collected in the United States, Italy and Spain.

In the authors' methods: Estimation of nucleated cell counts was performed using reference gene primer amplification. This table comes from immunoSEQ multiplex PCR, and its TCRdb copy is limited to in-frame clones, with some not included. The DNA gave D and trimming, while V, J and clone size come from that table. The sample lists about 390,000 clones; about 89% were seen once. During active infection, Seattle patients enrolled and were then monitored through disease. Germline V gives CDR1 SGHVS, CDR2 FNYEAQ. CDR3 size: 16 residues. V gave up 5 bases and J gave up 1 base; unmatched junction bases: 8. This TCR was recovered from a woman aged 55-75 years with COVID-19, enrolled during active disease. The sample comprised peripheral blood. The V call is TRBV7-6, the J call TRBJ1-1; 9 bases map to TRBD1. CDR3 nucleotide sequence: TGTGCCAGCAGCGTGACTCCGGGACAGGGGAACACTGAAGCTTTCTTT. Translated: CASSVTPGQGNTEAFF.